This is a list of T cell receptor beta chains from one sample in a study of shared clonotypes between healthy human individuals. The method was immunoSEQ multiplex PCR; TCRdb's version includes in-frame clones alone and lacks a portion of them. Among under 850,000 clones listed, about 92% were seen once. The material sequenced was naive CD8+ T cells sorted from blood. Every receptor here comes from a man aged 25-40 years in good health. The CDR3 runs from the conserved cysteine through the conserved F or W. The D gene is left open where the match is weak. Not every row has a clone size; where given, it reads once, few, many or a size class.

TRBJ1-2,.,.,TRBV29-1,TGCAGCGTTGAAAACAGGGACTATGGCTACACCTTC,CSVENRDYGYTF
TRBJ2-7,.,TRBD1,TRBV13,TGTGCCAGCAGCTTAGGCAGTGGGGCGGGACAGGGGCTCTACGAGCAGTACTTC,CASSLGSGAGQGLYEQYF
TRBJ2-7,once,TRBD2,TRBV4-1,TGCGCCAGCAGCCAGGTCCTGGAGGTGTTTAGCGGGAGGGCCGCGGCCTACGAGCAGTACTTC,CASSQVLEVFSGRAAAYEQYF
TRBJ2-3,.,.,TRBV2,TGTGCCAGCAGTGGGCGCGGGCGATACACAGATACGCAGTATTTT,CASSGRGRYTDTQYF
TRBJ2-7,.,.,TRBV6-1,TGTGCCAGCAGATCGGCGGGGAGGCCCTACGAGCAGTACTTC,CASRSAGRPYEQYF
TRBJ2-7,.,.,TRBV9,TGTGCCAGCAGCCCGTATGGTTTCCTCGGCGAGCAGTACTTC,CASSPYGFLGEQYF
TRBJ2-7,.,.,TRBV6-6,TGTGCCAGCTCAGGACCGACCTACGAAGGGCAGTACTTC,CASSGPTYEGQYF
TRBJ2-1,.,.,TRBV9,TGTGCCAGCAGCGTAGCCGCACCGCGAGGGCCACACAATGAGCAGTTCTTC,CASSVAAPRGPHNEQFF
TRBJ1-5,.,TRBD1,TRBV9,TGTGCCAGCAGCCCCCGGGACAGGGATCAGCCCCAGCATTTT,CASSPRDRDQPQHF
TRBJ2-7,once,.,TRBV23-1,TGCGCCAGCAGTCAGGATTGGCGGGTCCTTCGGTACGAGCAGTACTTC,CASSQDWRVLRYEQYF
TRBJ1-2,.,.,TRBV27,TGTGCCAGCAGCCCAGGACAGAACTATGGCTACACCTTC,CASSPGQNYGYTF
TRBJ2-5,.,.,TRBV7-3,TGTGCCAGCAGCTTATCAGGGTTGCAAGAGACCCAGTACTTC,CASSLSGLQETQYF
TRBJ2-3,once,.,TRBV4-2,TGTGCCAGCAGCCAAGCGTCCCAAACAGGCTGGGGCACAGATACGCAGTATTTT,CASSQASQTGWGTDTQYF
TRBJ2-5,few,.,TRBV4-2,TGTGCCAGCAGCCAAGACGCCAGCCCAGAGACCCAGTACTTC,CASSQDASPETQYF
TRBJ2-1,.,TRBD2,TRBV28,TGTGCCAGCACCGCTGCGGGACTAGGGACATACAATGAGCAGTTCTTC,CASTAAGLGTYNEQFF
TRBJ2-7,.,.,TRBV9,TGTGCCAGCAGCGTAGAGGGAGCCGATGGCCCTCTAGGCGAGCAGTACTTC,CASSVEGADGPLGEQYF
TRBJ2-1,.,TRBD2,TRBV25-1,TGTGCCACCGCGAGCGGGAGGGCGTACAATGAGCAGTTCTTC,CATASGRAYNEQFF
TRBJ2-4,.,.,TRBV11-2,TGTGCCAGCAGCCGAGTGGAGGGAGCCAAAAACATTCAGTACTTC,CASSRVEGAKNIQYF
TRBJ2-2,.,TRBD2,TRBV7-9,TGTGCCAGCAGCTTTGGGGGAGGGATTACCCCCGTTAGCACCGGGGAGCTGTTTTTT,CASSFGGGITPVSTGELFF
TRBJ2-7,.,.,TRBV14,TGTGCCAGCAGCTTGCACAGCCGGGGGAGGACCTACGAGCAGTACTTC,CASSLHSRGRTYEQYF
TRBJ2-7,few,.,TRBV28,TGTGCCAGCAGTTCGGACTACACTTACGAGCAGTACTTC,CASSSDYTYEQYF
TRBJ2-3,.,TRBD2,TRBV7-9,TGTGCCAGCACCGTACTAGCGGGAGACGGGACAGATACGCAGTATTTT,CASTVLAGDGTDTQYF
TRBJ2-1,.,TRBD1,TRBV4-3,TGCGCCAGCAGCCAAGATCGGACAGGGACCTTCCTTTCCTACAATGAGCAGTTCTTC,CASSQDRTGTFLSYNEQFF
TRBJ1-1,.,TRBD1,TRBV29-1,TGCAGCGTTCTCACCGGGACAGGGGACACTGAAGCTTTCTTT,CSVLTGTGDTEAFF
TRBJ2-1,.,TRBD2,TRBV28,TGTGCCAGCAGTTTTCTCCAGGGACTAGCGGGATTCAGGTTCTTC,CASSFLQGLAGFRFF
TRBJ2-1,.,TRBD1,TRBV6-5,TGTGCCAGCAGTTCGGGGGGACAGGGGACCTACAATGAGCAGTTCTTC,CASSSGGQGTYNEQFF
TRBJ2-7,.,TRBD2,TRBV5-4,TGTGCCAGCAGCCACGGACTAGCGTCCTCCTACGAGCAGTACTTC,CASSHGLASSYEQYF
TRBJ2-4,.,.,TRBV11-2,TGTGCCAGCAGCTTAGAAGTACCAGGGATGATAGCCAAAAACATTCAGTACTTC,CASSLEVPGMIAKNIQYF
TRBJ1-2,.,.,TRBV9,TGTGCCAGCACACCTGGGGGGGGTAACTATGGCTACACCTTC,CASTPGGGNYGYTF